The 29 T cell receptor beta chains below all came from one sample that was sequenced in a study of blood T cell repertoires in COVID-19. TCRdb's table, derived via immunoSEQ multiplex PCR, lists solely in-frame clones and lacks some. Among fewer than 400,000 clones listed, roughly 90% were seen once. Sequencing was done on a sample of peripheral blood. The receptor source for this set is a woman in her thirties with COVID-19, enrolled during active disease.

The chain employs TRBV7-6 and TRBJ1-1; D unclear. CDR3 size: 13 residues. Germline CDR1 is SGHVS and CDR2 is FNYEAQ. The V and J ends lost 4 bases and 2 bases respectively, with 8 bases between them. The CDR3 is CASSSYSNTEAFF. CDR3 sequence (DNA): TGTGCCAGCAGCTCATATAGTAACACTGAAGCTTTCTTT. Filled out from reference TRBV7-6 and TRBJ1-1, the complete variable domain reads GAGVSQSPRYKVTKRGQDVALRCDPISGHVSLYWYRQALGQGPEFLTYFNYEAQQDKSGLPNDRFSAERPEGSISTLTIQRTEQRDSAMYRCASSSYSNTEAFFGQGTRLTVV.

This chain's CDR3 is CASSPGQGFSGELFF. The CDR3 nucleotides read TGTGCCAGCAGCCCGGGACAGGGGTTTTCCGGGGAGCTGTTTTTT. The rearrangement joins TRBV7-9 to TRBJ2-2, with 10 bases aligning to TRBD1. Trimming took 5 bases from V and 6 from J; bases not matched to a gene: 6. Germline V lookup: CDR1 SEHNR, CDR2 FQNEAQ (reference sequence). The CDR3 has 15 residues.

The chain recombines TRBV6-5 with TRBJ2-7; 9 bases fit TRBD1. With 6 bases clipped from V and 2 bases from J, the junction kept 8 bases outside the gene matches. CDR1 is MNHEY, CDR2 SVGAGI, per germline. This CDR3 is built from 15 residues. The CDR3 coding sequence is TGTGCCAGCAGGGGCGGGACAGGGAATCCCTACGAGCAGTACTTC. It yields the protein CASRGGTGNPYEQYF.

V is TRBV9 and J is TRBJ2-7; unclear D gene. The germline gives CDR1 SGDLS, CDR2 YYNGEE. V lost 0 bases and J 0 bases, leaving 7 bases between the germline ends. This CDR3 spans 14 amino acids. The CDR3 nucleotides read TGTGCCAGCAGCGTAGACGGGTCCTCCTACGAGCAGTACTTC. Translated, it gives CASSVDGSSYEQYF.

The chain joins TRBV19 to TRBJ2-3; D remains ambiguous. This CDR3 has 11 residues. Trimming shortened V by 5 bases and J by 4 bases, and 4 bases separated the two germline ends. Germline V lookup: CDR1 LNHDA, CDR2 SQIVND (reference sequence). CDR3 in DNA: TGTGCCAGTAGTCGTGCAGATACGCAGTATTTT. This sequence encodes CASSRADTQYF.

This clone occurred a few times. The V call is TRBV15, the J call TRBJ2-2; 15 bases are a match to TRBD2. Germline V gene lookup returns CDR1 LNHNV and CDR2 YYDKDF (reference sequence). With 5 bases clipped from V and 4 bases from J, the junction kept 11 bases outside the gene matches. The CDR3 covers 19 residues. In DNA, the CDR3 is TGTGCCACCAGCCCTCCCCGGACTAGCGGGAGGGCTCGCACCGGGGAGCTGTTTTTT. Translating gives CATSPPRTSGRARTGELFF. The complete variable domain, with remaining parts taken from reference TRBV15 and TRBJ2-2, reads DAMVIQNPRYQVTQFGKPVTLSCSQTLNHNVMYWYQQKSSQAPKLLFHYYDKDFNNEADTPDNFQSRRPNTSFCFLDIRSPGLGDTAMYLCATSPPRTSGRARTGELFFGEGSRLTVL.

V gene TRBV3-1 (or the pseudogene TRBV3-2) combines with J gene TRBJ1-3; D is uncertain. The CDR3 is made up of 18 amino acids. Trimming took off 0 bases at V and 0 bases at J, with 15 bases between the two ends. CDR1 and CDR2 (germline): LGHDT, YNNKEL (reference sequence). The CDR3 region is CASSQDAVRRSSGNTIYF. CDR3 DNA sequence: TGTGCCAGCAGCCAAGATGCAGTCAGACGGAGCTCTGGAAACACCATATATTTT.

This clone was seen only a few times. This sequence joins TRBV2 and TRBJ1-1, with D hard to call. The CDR3 is 15 amino acids. Germline assignment: CDR1 SNHLY and CDR2 FYNNEI. V lost 3 bases to trimming and J lost 1 base, with 12 bases between them. CDR3: CASSDDHRPNTEAFF. In DNA, the CDR3 is TGTGCCAGCAGTGATGATCACAGACCGAACACTGAAGCTTTCTTT.

The CDR3 spells CASSRQGSGNTIYF. The CDR3 nucleotides read TGTGCCAGCAGCCGACAGGGCTCTGGAAACACCATATATTTT. The chain is built from TRBV27 and TRBJ1-3; TRBD1 matches at 7 bases. V was clipped by 6 bases and J by 0 bases; unmatched bases: 2. The germline gives CDR1 MNHEY, CDR2 SMNVEV (reference sequence). The CDR3 length is 14 residues.

J is TRBJ1-6 and V is TRBV10-1; TRBD1 aligns across 8 bases. The J segment lost 10 bases and the V segment lost 4 bases, leaving 3 bases of the junction unmatched. This CDR3 has 13 residues. The germline V gene encodes CDR1 WNHNN and CDR2 SYGVQD (reference sequence). CDR3 residues: CASSVDRDSPLHF. For the CDR3, the DNA is TGCGCCAGCAGTGTGGACAGGGACTCACCCCTCCACTTT.

The rearrangement links TRBV5-1 to TRBJ2-2, with D maybe TRBD1 (5 bases). Germline values: CDR1 SGHRS, CDR2 YFSETQ. The CDR3 has 15 amino acids. Trimming left V 6 bases short and J 1 base short, with 13 bases between. CDR3 DNA: TGCGCCAGCAAACTGTCGACAGAGAACACCGGGGAGCTGTTTTTT. Translating it yields CASKLSTENTGELFF.

J is TRBJ1-3 and V is TRBV29-1; maybe TRBD1 (6 bases). V lost 2 bases to trimming and J lost 3 bases, with 11 bases between them. This CDR3 is 14 amino acids long. The germline gives CDR1 SQVTM, CDR2 ANQGSEA. CDR3 loop: CSVEMDSYGNTIYF. For the CDR3, the DNA is TGCAGCGTTGAAATGGACAGTTATGGAAACACCATATATTTT.

This sequence joins TRBV19 and TRBJ1-2; D gene unclear. Deletions cut 5 bases from V and 2 bases from J, with 15 bases between. Germline V gives CDR1 LNHDA, CDR2 SQIVND (reference sequence). The CDR3 extends over 15 amino acids. CDR3 nucleotides: TGTGCCAGTAGTCAAGATCGTACTCTAAACTATGGCTACACCTTC. Its translation is CASSQDRTLNYGYTF.

J is TRBJ1-5 and V is TRBV6-5; unclear D gene. Looked up from germline, CDR1 is MNHEY and CDR2 is SVGAGI. Trimming left V 8 bases short and J 6 bases short, with 11 bases between. The CDR3 contains 12 residues. The CDR3 spells CASGFLSQPQHF. The DNA for the CDR3 is TGTGCCAGCGGCTTCCTCAGTCAGCCCCAGCATTTT.

This chain uses TRBV3-1 (or the pseudogene TRBV3-2) with TRBJ2-3; 9 bases fit TRBD1. Germline CDR1 is LGHDT and CDR2 is YNNKEL (reference sequence). The CDR3 spans 17 residues. J was trimmed by 6 bases and V by 3 bases; bases with no gene match: 13. The CDR3 here is CASSQIKQGAIRDTQYF. DNA of the CDR3: TGTGCCAGCAGCCAGATAAAACAGGGGGCGATAAGGGATACGCAGTATTTT.

The chain has TRBV21-1 and TRBJ2-7; TRBD1 was called by the table and not checked on the DNA. TRBV21-1 is a recognized pseudogene. The CDR3 is 14 amino acids. The CDR3 sequence: CASSTRQGSGEQYF. The CDR3 region has the DNA TGTGCCAGCAGCACCCGACAGGGCTCTGGCGAGCAGTACTTC.

CDR3 amino acids: CASSLSRVADTQYF. The CDR3 DNA reads TGTGCCAGCAGTTTATCCAGGGTGGCAGATACGCAGTATTTT. The chain employs TRBV28 and TRBJ2-3, with a possible D match to TRBD1 (5 bases). V was trimmed by 1 base and J by 4 bases, leaving 9 bases between them. Germline lookup yields CDR1 MDHEN and CDR2 SYDVKM. The CDR3 runs to 14 residues.

The CDR3 nucleotides are TGTGCCAGCAGCCCTGGAGGCCTCTATGGCTACACCTTC. This encodes CASSPGGLYGYTF. The rearrangement uses TRBV7-9 and TRBJ1-2; D call uncertain. The V and J ends lost 5 bases and 4 bases respectively, with 11 bases between them. Germline V gives CDR1 SEHNR, CDR2 FQNEAQ (reference sequence). The CDR3 is 13 residues long.

V gene TRBV19 combines with J gene TRBJ1-2; tentative D call: TRBD1 (6 bases). V lost 7 bases and J lost 3, with 15 bases in between. The CDR3 spans 14 residues. Per germline, CDR1 LNHDA and CDR2 SQIVND (reference sequence). The CDR3 spells CASNPNRQDYGYTF. The DNA of the CDR3 is TGTGCCAGTAACCCAAACCGACAGGACTATGGCTACACCTTC.

The J gene is TRBJ2-3, the V gene TRBV11-2; unclear D gene. Deletions cut 1 base from V and 2 bases from J, with 10 bases between. Germline loops: CDR1 SGHAT, CDR2 FQNNGV. CDR3 length equals 15 residues. The CDR3 loop reads CASSLAPDTTDTQYF. In DNA form, the CDR3 reads TGTGCCAGCAGCTTAGCTCCAGACACCACAGATACGCAGTATTTT.

The CDR3 nucleotides read TGTGCCACCAGTGATCGAACAGGGGGCCACCATCAGCCCCAGCATTTT. The encoded protein is CATSDRTGGHHQPQHF. V gene TRBV24-1 combines with J gene TRBJ1-5; the match to TRBD1 covers 9 bases. The CDR3 has 16 amino acids. Trimming at V came to 3 bases and at J to 5 bases, leaving 7 bases not matched to a gene. Per germline, CDR1 KGHDR and CDR2 SFDVKD.

The genes are TRBV15 and TRBJ2-7, with 11 bases matching TRBD2. Per the germline V gene, CDR1 is LNHNV and CDR2 is YYDKDF (reference sequence). V lost 2 bases to trimming and J lost 3 bases; unmatched junction nucleotides: 0. The CDR3 loop spans 14 amino acids. Written as DNA, the CDR3 is TGTGCCACCAGCAGACTAGCGGGAGGCTACGAGCAGTACTTC. Its translation is CATSRLAGGYEQYF. The full variable domain, its missing parts supplied by reference TRBV15 and TRBJ2-7, is DAMVIQNPRYQVTQFGKPVTLSCSQTLNHNVMYWYQQKSSQAPKLLFHYYDKDFNNEADTPDNFQSRRPNTSFCFLDIRSPGLGDTAMYLCATSRLAGGYEQYFGPGTRLTVT.

The chain combines TRBV6-6 with TRBJ2-7; D is perhaps TRBD1 (6 bases). Deletions cut 6 bases from V and 4 bases from J, with 13 bases between. This CDR3 is 13 amino acids long. Germline lookup yields CDR1 MNHNY and CDR2 SVGAGI (reference sequence). Here the CDR3 DNA reads TGTGCCAGCAGCCAACAGGGTGTGTACGAGCAGTACTTC. It yields the protein CASSQQGVYEQYF.

The chain recombines TRBV9 with TRBJ1-2; D not certain. The V gene lost 4 bases and the J gene lost 4 bases, with 11 bases spanning the gap. The V gene's germline CDR1 is SGDLS and CDR2 YYNGEE. CDR3 length: 13 amino acids. Here the CDR3 DNA reads TGTGCCAGCAGCCCCCCGGTGTCCTATGGCTACACCTTC. It specifies CASSPPVSYGYTF. Full variable domain (remainder filled in from reference TRBV9 and TRBJ1-2): DSGVTQTPKHLITATGQRVTLRCSPRSGDLSVYWYQQSLDQGLQFLIQYYNGEERAKGNILERFSAQQFPDLHSELNLSSLELGDSALYFCASSPPVSYGYTFGSGTRLTVV.

The V gene is TRBV5-1, the J gene TRBJ2-3; TRBD2 matches at 8 bases. The CDR3 consists of 17 residues. CDR1 SGHRS and CDR2 YFSETQ come from the germline V gene. Unmatched junction bases numbered 9, after V lost 1 base and J lost 2 bases. This CDR3 is CASSLSLTSGNTDTQYF. As DNA, the CDR3 is TGCGCCAGCAGCTTGTCACTTACTAGCGGAAACACAGATACGCAGTATTTT.

The CDR3: CASSSGAGDGNTIYF. The CDR3 coding sequence is TGTGCCAGCAGCTCTGGGGCAGGGGATGGAAACACCATATATTTT. The chain carries TRBV5-4 and TRBJ1-3; a weak D match, TRBD1 (6 bases). The CDR3 has 15 amino acids. Deletions cut 3 bases from V and 3 bases from J, with 13 bases between. Germline V gene sequence: CDR1 SGHNT, CDR2 YYREEE (reference sequence).

To note about this clone: The identical CDR3 is also encoded by other nucleotide sequences in the sample. V usage is TRBV5-6 and J usage is TRBJ1-1, with D unresolved. The CDR3 runs to 13 residues. The germline V gene encodes CDR1 SGHDT and CDR2 YYEEEE. Trimming cost V 0 bases and J 1 base, with 4 bases left between them. The CDR3 spells CASSLDRNTEAFF. For the CDR3, the DNA is TGTGCCAGCAGCTTGGACAGGAACACTGAAGCTTTCTTT.

V usage is TRBV7-9 and J usage is TRBJ1-1, with TRBD1 as a possible D gene (5 bases). The CDR3 is made up of 15 amino acids. V lost 1 base, J lost 1 base, and 10 bases lay in between. Germline loops: CDR1 SEHNR, CDR2 FQNEAQ (reference sequence). The CDR3 DNA reads TGTGCCAGCAGCTTAGTAAGGGGTAGGAACACTGAAGCTTTCTTT. It yields the protein CASSLVRGRNTEAFF.

This clone was detected only a few times. This rearrangement joins TRBV25-1 to TRBJ2-7, with D unresolved. CDR1 and CDR2 from the germline V gene are MGHDK and SYGVNS. V shed 3 bases and J shed 3 bases, with 12 bases lying between them. CDR3 length: 14 amino acids. The CDR3 sequence is CASSEFGDLYEQYF. The DNA of the CDR3 is TGTGCCAGCAGTGAGTTTGGAGACCTCTACGAGCAGTACTTC.